Sequencing of this T cell receptor (beta chain) was carried out in a study of blood T cell repertoires in COVID-19. Study summary: PBMCs, B-cell-depleted T cells, or T cells were the source of the cDNA or gDNA that made up the material.

Across 20 to 25 US areas, participants ranged in age from 18 to 89 years. Participants were placed into cohorts based on the clinical history they reported. Cohort 3 recovered donors had two negative PCRs, clearance, or symptom resolution. V dropped 0 bases and J dropped 2 bases, with 8 bases sitting between them. The length of the CDR3 is 14 residues. CDR1 GTSNPN and CDR2 SVGIG come from the germline V gene (reference sequence). TCRdb's table, derived via immunoSEQ multiplex PCR, lists solely in-frame clones and lacks some. The data contain around 470,000 clones, 90% of them seen just once; the ten biggest clones take up roughly 0.66%.

The genes are TRBV30 and TRBJ1-5; D not certain. The sequence derives from a man aged 18 to 29 who had recovered from COVID-19. The specimen sequenced was PBMCs or T cells enriched from blood (not recorded which). The CDR3 reads CAWSVGHGNQPQHF. CDR3 sequence (DNA): TGTGCCTGGAGTGTTGGGCACGGCAATCAGCCCCAGCATTTT.